These T cell receptor beta chains were read from a single sample in a study of T-cell memory formation after mild COVID-19. TCRdb analysed the 5' RACE reads with MiXCR anew, one entry per CDR3 protein. Of roughly 480,000 distinct CDR3 sequences listed, 20% to 30% are singletons. Sequenced sample: PBMCs or a T cell subset sorted from them (not recorded which). These receptors were obtained from an adult woman who had mild COVID-19 (a few samples of this study predate the infection). Cell type and time point are not known. The CDR3 runs from the conserved cysteine through the conserved F or W.

V: TRBV7-9
J: TRBJ2-7
CDR3: CASSLTAGRVGAYEQYF

V: TRBV27
J: TRBJ1-2
CDR3: CASTTGRRGYTF

V: TRBV30
J: TRBJ2-7
CDR3: CAWSRQEGEQYF

V: TRBV9
J: TRBJ2-5
CDR3: CASSALASGETQYF

V: TRBV28
J: TRBJ2-7
CDR3: CASSLTRQGADF

V: TRBV4-2
J: TRBJ2-1
CDR3: CASSSNRRDSRNEQFF

V: TRBV12-3/TRBV12-4
J: TRBJ2-3
CDR3: CASSGWRDTQYF

V: TRBV10-3
J: TRBJ2-6
CDR3: CAIFRGGSSGANVLTF

V: TRBV5-5
J: TRBJ2-7
CDR3: CASTHPGATYEQYF

V: TRBV23-1
J: TRBJ2-2
CDR3: CASPDRGLPGELFF

V: TRBV7-3
J: TRBJ2-3
CDR3: CASSLGIGDTQYF

V: TRBV9
J: TRBJ2-3
CDR3: CASSVPPEDTQYF

V: TRBV24-1
J: TRBJ2-1
CDR3: CATSDSRGEQQFF

V: TRBV20-1
J: TRBJ2-5
CDR3: CSASRTGRETQYF

V: TRBV5-1
J: TRBJ2-7
CDR3: CASSLEGESGEQYF

V: TRBV18
J: TRBJ2-5
CDR3: CASSPGSGGPQETQYF

V: TRBV7-2
J: TRBJ2-3
CDR3: CASSLRRATDTQYF

V: TRBV20-1
J: TRBJ2-3
CDR3: CSGLHAPTDTQYF

V: TRBV19
J: TRBJ2-2
CDR3: CASSIFGTGVTGELFF

V: TRBV5-1
J: TRBJ2-3
CDR3: CASSLESGQDTQYF

V: TRBV20-1
J: TRBJ1-2
CDR3: CSARDGNPGYTF

V: TRBV30
J: TRBJ1-6
CDR3: CAWSVNRGRNSPLHF

V: TRBV7-2
J: TRBJ2-7
CDR3: CASSLGGGVASEQYF

V: TRBV18
J: TRBJ1-2
CDR3: CASSHTDTNYGYTF

V: TRBV10-3
J: TRBJ1-2
CDR3: CAIQIQGGGYTF

V: TRBV7-9
J: TRBJ2-2
CDR3: CASSLRAGNTGELFF

V: TRBV11-2
J: TRBJ2-7
CDR3: CASNPDSFPYYEQYF

V: TRBV7-9
J: TRBJ2-5
CDR3: CASSLTGAGPLETQYF

V: TRBV7-2
J: TRBJ1-6
CDR3: CASSGRQSSPLHF

V: TRBV5-1
J: TRBJ2-7
CDR3: CASSSDSGYSYEQYF

V: TRBV5-1
J: TRBJ2-2
CDR3: CASSSTGGRVGELFF

V: TRBV4-3
J: TRBJ2-1
CDR3: CASSQDAASGSRGEQFF

V: TRBV3-1
J: TRBJ1-1
CDR3: CASSHPGQGGTEAFF

V: TRBV20-1
J: TRBJ2-3
CDR3: CSARGTAADTQYF

V: TRBV20-1
J: TRBJ1-3
CDR3: CSAPGTGVDFSAGNTIYF

V: TRBV15
J: TRBJ2-1
CDR3: CATSRTGDLYNEQFF

V: TRBV3-1
J: TRBJ2-5
CDR3: CASSQVADQYF

V: TRBV15
J: TRBJ2-3
CDR3: CATSRAQGAGTDTQYF

V: TRBV10-3
J: TRBJ2-7
CDR3: CAISESSKTGGHYEQYF

V: TRBV6-1
J: TRBJ2-3
CDR3: CASSEARQRSPGFTDTQYF

V: TRBV7-7
J: TRBJ2-7
CDR3: CASSPSYDKSEQYF

V: TRBV3-1
J: TRBJ2-1
CDR3: CASSQENPGLLYNEQFF

V: TRBV6-2/TRBV6-3
J: TRBJ2-7
CDR3: CASSYSQVAYEQYF

V: TRBV13
J: TRBJ1-2
CDR3: CASSADKGGLGYTF

V: TRBV7-9
J: TRBJ1-1
CDR3: CASSSGQTAWNTEAFF

V: TRBV7-5
J: TRBJ2-3
CDR3: CISVPEGPTGGVEGDTQYF

V: TRBV12-3/TRBV12-4
J: TRBJ2-2
CDR3: CASSWGGDRELFF